This T cell receptor (beta chain) was retrieved from a study of T cells after yellow fever vaccination. As for the study in general: It was SMART-Seq v4 Ultra Low Input that prepared the fractions with low cell numbers. Study findings and constraints: Post-booster reappearance was seen for most primary-vaccination clones (about 96% CD4, around 88% CD8).

V lost 6 bases, J lost 7 bases, and 16 bases lay in between. This CDR3 contains 13 residues. CDR1 is DFQATT and CDR2 is SNEGSKA in the germline V gene (reference sequence). The 5'RACE template-switching step produced TCR cDNA and added a universal primer site and UMIs. Each CDR3 protein gets one entry after TCRdb re-called the 5' RACE reads with MiXCR. The sample has about 220,000 distinct CDR3 sequences; over 6.5% are singletons. Comment on this clonotype: Its target is not known.

The chain joins TRBV20-1 to TRBJ2-1; weak D call: TRBD2 (7 bases). The material was CD4+ T cells sorted from PBMCs, obtained on the day of the yellow fever booster vaccination. The sequence was collected from a man aged 30 to 39 who received the YFV17D yellow fever vaccine. The CDR3 sequence: CSAQRGRVNEQFF. Written as DNA, the CDR3 is TGCAGTGCCCAAAGGGGGAGGGTAAATGAGCAGTTCTTC.